This T cell receptor beta chain was sequenced during a study of cytomegalovirus exposure and HLA in healthy donors. A multiplex PCR was run with 60 Vbeta primers and 13 Jbeta primers. Here immunoSEQ multiplex PCR was the method, and the copy in TCRdb shows in-frame clones only, minus some. Of about 200,000 clones listed, roughly 80% were seen once; the top ten hold approximately 2.9%. Findings of the study overall: Rates of TCR association differed by HLA locus in a later analysis, with DRB1 highest and HLA-C lowest. It was reportedly the case that the classifier diagnosed cytomegalovirus status with high specificity and sensitivity. Most TCR sequences showed up rarely, but some public TCRs showed up in many donors.

Per germline, CDR1 SGHAT and CDR2 FQDESV (reference sequence). The CDR3 runs 14 residues. V shed 6 bases, J shed 5 bases, and the junction held 7 bases outside the gene matches. In its sample, this clone was seen a few times. The antigen remains unidentified. Donors were nominally healthy when sampled, though unrecorded immune exposures were likely. Material: PBMCs. This sequence was found in a man under 40 in good health and CMV-seronegative. This chain uses TRBV11-1 with TRBJ1-2; 9 bases are a match to TRBD1. This CDR3 is CASRPDRGGYGYTF. The CDR3 bases are TGTGCCAGCAGACCGGACAGGGGAGGTTATGGCTACACCTTC.